This T cell receptor beta chain came from a study of human T cells and chemical hapten exposure. TCRdb redid the calling of the RACE reads with MiXCR, one entry per CDR3 protein. Here the sample spans about 260,000 distinct CDR3 sequences, over 8% being singletons. Time point described: pre-sensitization, week 0. Treatment noted: therapeutic diphenylcyclopropenone sensitization with weekly scalp DPC. After removal of 7 bases from V and 3 bases from J, the junction contained 8 bases not matched to a gene. The CDR3 sequence is 15 residues long. CDR1 is MNHEY, CDR2 SVGAGI, per germline. This clonotype was obtained from a woman between 40 and 55 years old with alopecia areata. Some clones in this sample may be carry-over from other donors' samples. The specimen comprised whole blood, sampled in connection with sensitization to the hapten diphenylcyclopropenone (DPC). This chain links TRBV6-5 with TRBJ2-3; 9 nucleotides align to TRBD2. Here the CDR3 DNA reads TGTGCCAGCACTCACCTTGCGGGAGGGACAGATACGCAGTATTTT. Its protein is CASTHLAGGTDTQYF.